A selection of T cell receptor beta chains follows, all from one sample in a study of blood T cell repertoires in COVID-19. Repertoires were generated with immunoSEQ multiplex PCR, while TCRdb's copy carries only in-frame clones and drops some. Here the sample spans 88,000 or so clones, about 89% being singletons. Sequenced input: PBMCs or T cells enriched from blood (not recorded which). Every receptor here comes from a woman aged 45 to 65 with acute COVID-19. Both conserved end residues are trimmed from each CDR3. The order of the fields is V gene, J gene, clone size, CDR3 protein. The size of a clone is reported for some rows only, either as once, few or many, or as a class for expanded clones.

>TRBV30|TRBJ1-2|few
AGRGHALSNYGYT
>TRBV5-4|TRBJ1-4|.
ASSSGTGVEKLF
>TRBV7-2|TRBJ1-1|.
ASKGGGSMNTEAF
>TRBV27|TRBJ2-7|.
ASSLSASGASYEQY
>TRBV10-3|TRBJ2-1|.
AISDNQGSSYNEQF
>TRBV4-3|TRBJ2-3|.
ASSQAVAAATDTQY
>TRBV19|TRBJ2-7|.
ASSIGTDNNEQY
>TRBV28|TRBJ1-1|.
ASSLPRRLAETEAF
>TRBV9|TRBJ2-2|.
ASSMRQGYTGELF
>TRBV28|TRBJ1-2|few
ASNPAGVYGYT
>TRBV7-2|TRBJ2-1|.
ASSPDRGIYNEQF
>TRBV7-9|TRBJ2-3|.
ASSSPSSDTQY
>TRBV9|TRBJ2-3|.
ASSEGQSTDTQY
>TRBV6-6|TRBJ2-1|.
ASSYPAGDNEQF
>TRBV11-3|TRBJ2-3|.
ASSPYLAGSFTDTQY
>TRBV7-9|TRBJ1-4|.
ASSLTGTEKLF
>TRBV9|TRBJ2-2|.
ASSETSPSPGELF
>TRBV18|TRBJ2-1|few
ASSPPSNEQF
>TRBV30|TRBJ1-2|.
ASRQGPETDGYT
>TRBV19|TRBJ2-1|.
ASQRLAGDNEQF
>TRBV27|TRBJ1-1|once
ASSLTPGYTEAF
>TRBV6-2/TRBV6-3|TRBJ1-1|.
ASSPRSNSNTEAF
>TRBV21-1|TRBJ2-5|.
ASIEGETQY
>TRBV27|TRBJ1-1|once
ASSLGAGTEAF
>TRBV7-3|TRBJ2-1|.
ASSQYNRASGGYNEQF
>TRBV7-9|TRBJ1-2|.
ASSPQDGKFNYGYT
>TRBV5-6|TRBJ2-1|.
ASSPRLKLARGAYNEQF
>TRBV2|TRBJ1-5|.
ASSDGRHSNQPQH
>TRBV3-1/TRBV3-2|TRBJ2-1|.
ASSQGTASGRKGVLQF
>TRBV5-5|TRBJ2-7|.
ASSLGYGLAAYEQY
>TRBV28|TRBJ2-2|.
ASSLYGSSGSLTGELF